Below are 32 T cell receptor beta chains sequenced from a single sample in a study of shared clonotypes between healthy human individuals (dated by TCRdb to the early 2020s). Library construction relied on the immunoSEQ multiplex PCR assay. Sourced from immuneACCESS, this table was stored by TCRdb with only in-frame sequences that have V and J called. A share of the clones is absent; for the studies checked, an unresolved V gene accounts for under half, and the remainder has no known explanation. The sample table holds approximately 500,000 clones, of which 81% were seen once. The ten largest clones take up about 13% of the sample. The source material was PBMCs. These receptors all stem from a woman in her forties in good health. Some clones in this sample may be carry-over from other donors' samples.

This chain links TRBV7-2 with TRBJ2-7, with TRBD2 as a possible D gene (6 bases). Between the trimmed V and J ends, which lost 1 base and 1 base, there was a span of 8 bases. This CDR3 spans 14 amino acids. In germline, CDR1 is SGHTA, CDR2 FQGNSA. DNA for the CDR3: TGTGCCAGCAGCTTAGTGGCGGGATCCTACGAGCAGTACTTC. Protein sequence: CASSLVAGSYEQYF.

The chain recombines TRBV28 with TRBJ2-7, with D unresolved. The CDR3 totals 13 residues. Per germline, CDR1 MDHEN and CDR2 SYDVKM. The ends were cut back, 5 bases at V and 3 bases at J, with 11 bases in the middle. The CDR3 is CASSPHEVYEQYF. In DNA, the CDR3 is TGTGCCAGCAGTCCTCATGAGGTCTACGAGCAGTACTTC.

This clone has just a few counts. A much more abundant neighbour one base away suggests this may be a read error. The chain combines TRBV15 with TRBJ2-5; 10 bases are a match to TRBD2. Looked up from germline, CDR1 is LNHNV and CDR2 is YYDKDF (reference sequence). The CDR3 consists of 16 residues. V lost 1 base to trimming and J lost 5 bases; unmatched junction nucleotides: 7. CDR3 amino acids: CATSRGPSGRAETQYF. The CDR3, as DNA: TGTGCCACCAGCAGAGGTCCTAGCGGGAGAGCGGAGACCCAGTACTTC.

The rearrangement joins TRBV29-1 to TRBJ2-7; perhaps TRBD1 as D (6 bases). The CDR3 has 13 amino acids. CDR1 SQVTM and CDR2 ANQGSEA come from the germline V gene. V lost 6 bases to trimming and J lost 0 bases, with 12 bases between them. The CDR3 DNA reads as TGCAGCGTGGAGGACAGAAGCTCCTACGAGCAGTACTTC. It encodes CSVEDRSSYEQYF.

The chain uses TRBV30 and TRBJ2-5; the match to TRBD2 covers 11 bases. With the DNA end fitting TRBJ2-7 better, the J assignment may be wrong. The CDR3 extends over 16 amino acids. The germline V gene encodes CDR1 GTSNPN and CDR2 SVGIG (reference sequence). CDR3 sequence reads: CAWSRPSGRIAYEQYF. As DNA, the CDR3 is TGTGCCTGGAGTCGGCCTAGCGGGAGGATAGCCTACGAGCAGTACTTC.

The gene calls are TRBV5-1 and TRBJ2-1, with 11 bases lining up with TRBD2. CDR3 length equals 17 residues. With V trimmed by 3 bases and J by 9 bases, 14 bases remained unmatched. The germline gives CDR1 SGHRS, CDR2 YFSETQ. The CDR3 sequence: CASSSLYLAGGGSEQFF. In DNA form, the CDR3 reads TGCGCCAGCAGCTCCCTATACCTAGCGGGAGGTGGCAGTGAGCAGTTCTTC.

A note on this clone: The junction and the germline gene differ at one end; a read error may be behind it. J is TRBJ1-1 and V is TRBV7-9; D gene uncertain. Germline CDR1 and CDR2: SEHNR and FQNEAQ (reference sequence). The CDR3 covers 13 residues. CDR3 loop: CAGSLAVNTEAFF. The CDR3 nucleotides are TGTGCCGGCAGCTTAGCAGTGAACACTGAGGCTTTCTTT.

The chain combines TRBV28 with TRBJ2-4, with 8 bases that match TRBD2. There are 15 residues in the CDR3. With V trimmed by 5 bases and J by 7 bases, 10 bases remained unmatched. Germline V gene lookup returns CDR1 MDHEN and CDR2 SYDVKM. The chain's CDR3 is CASSARAGVINIQYF. In DNA form, the CDR3 reads TGTGCCAGCAGTGCCCGAGCGGGAGTGATTAACATTCAGTACTTC.

This clone was counted only a few times. DNA of the CDR3: TGCGCCAGCAGCCAAACCGGGACAGATAATGAAAAACTGTTTTTT. Translated, it gives CASSQTGTDNEKLFF. The chain links TRBV4-3 to TRBJ1-4, with 7 bases identical to TRBD1. Germline V lookup: CDR1 LGHNA, CDR2 YSLEER. Trimming took 2 bases from V and 4 from J; bases not matched to a gene: 4. The CDR3 totals 15 residues.

The chain links TRBV2 to TRBJ2-1; D possibly matches TRBD1 or TRBD2 (5 bases each). CDR3 length: 15 amino acids. Germline-derived CDR1 and CDR2 are SNHLY and FYNNEI. Trimming shortened V by 6 bases and J by 4 bases, and 16 bases separated the two germline ends. CDR3 sequence (DNA): TGTGCCAGCAGCTCCGGGACCCCAACATACAATGAGCAGTTCTTC. Translation: CASSSGTPTYNEQFF.

The chain has TRBV21-1 and TRBJ2-2; whether TRBD2, the table's D call, matches the DNA was not checked. TRBV21-1 is an annotated pseudogene. The CDR3 is 18 residues long. For the CDR3, the DNA is TGTGCCAGCAGCAAAGTTGGCGGGGATGATTTGAACACCGGGGAGCTGTTTTTT. Translation: CASSKVGGDDLNTGELFF.

This clone was found once. The chain links TRBV2 to TRBJ2-1; no definite D call. Trimming took 3 bases from V and 9 from J, leaving 6 bases between them. CDR1 SNHLY and CDR2 FYNNEI come from the germline V gene. The CDR3 has 11 residues. CDR3 in amino acids: CASSEGSEQFF. The CDR3 DNA reads as TGTGCCAGCAGTGAGGGGTCTGAGCAGTTCTTC.

Turning to this clone: In the same sample, other DNA sequences code for this CDR3. V is TRBV5-6 and J is TRBJ2-1, with D perhaps TRBD2 (5 bases). Germline CDR1 reads SGHDT; CDR2 reads YYEEEE. V was shortened by 4 bases and J by 7 bases, with 12 bases between the two germline ends. CDR3 length: 13 residues. The CDR3 is CASSPVGGNEQFF. The CDR3 nucleotides read TGTGCCAGCAGCCCAGTTGGCGGGAATGAGCAGTTCTTC.

The chain joins TRBV9 to TRBJ1-1; D possibly corresponds to TRBD1 (6 bases). The CDR3 is made up of 16 amino acids. The germline gives CDR1 SGDLS, CDR2 YYNGEE. Trimming shortened V by 3 bases and J by 0 bases, and 15 bases separated the two germline ends. CDR3: CASSATGQTMNTEAFF. The DNA of the CDR3 is TGTGCCAGCAGCGCAACCGGACAGACGATGAACACTGAAGCTTTCTTT.

The chain uses TRBV5-1 and TRBJ2-5; 10 nucleotides agree with TRBD1. The V gene end was trimmed by 3 bases and the J gene end by 3 bases; junction bases not matched to a gene: 5. In germline, CDR1 is SGHRS, CDR2 YFSETQ. The CDR3 consists of 15 residues. The CDR3 DNA reads TGCGCCAGCAGCTCCAGGGACAGGGGCGAAGAGACCCAGTACTTC. This gives the protein CASSSRDRGEETQYF.

The chain employs TRBV28 and TRBJ1-2; no definite D call. Per the germline V gene, CDR1 is MDHEN and CDR2 is SYDVKM. Trimming cost V 7 bases and J 0 bases, with 9 bases left between them. This CDR3 is 13 amino acids long. CDR3 region: CASIPGSNYGYTF. Here the CDR3 DNA reads TGTGCCAGCATTCCGGGTTCTAACTATGGCTACACCTTC.

This clone turned up a few times. The V gene is TRBV4-3, the J gene TRBJ2-2; D is possibly TRBD2 (5 bases). Trimming stripped 2 bases from V and 0 bases from J, with 10 bases between. CDR1 and CDR2 (germline): LGHNA, YSLEER. CDR3 size: 16 residues. The CDR3 here is CASSQLWGANTGELFF. The CDR3 DNA is TGCGCCAGCAGCCAACTTTGGGGAGCGAACACCGGGGAGCTGTTTTTT.

In this sample, this clone turned up once. This chain connects TRBV4-1 to TRBJ2-1; 10 bases agree with TRBD2. The ends lost 3 bases at V and 7 bases at J; junction bases unmatched: 9. The CDR3 is 16 residues long. CDR1 and CDR2 (germline): MGHRA, YSYEKL. The CDR3 DNA reads TGCGCCAGCAGCCAGTCCGGGGCTAGCGGGAGTAATGAGCAGTTCTTC. It codes for CASSQSGASGSNEQFF.

V gene TRBV5-1 combines with J gene TRBJ2-7; the match to TRBD2 covers 10 bases. The CDR3 sequence is 16 residues long. The junction had 9 bases not matched to a gene; V was cut back by 4 bases and J by 2 bases. CDR1 is SGHRS and CDR2 is YFSETQ in the germline V gene. The CDR3 region is CASSPVGLAGAYEQYF. CDR3 nucleotide sequence: TGCGCCAGCAGCCCGGTCGGGCTAGCGGGAGCCTACGAGCAGTACTTC.

On this clone itself: A read error likely explains this, since a far larger clone differs by one base. J is TRBJ1-1 and V is TRBV6-1; D possibly corresponds to TRBD1 (6 bases). Germline V gene data show CDR1 as MNHNS and CDR2 as SASEGT. The CDR3 is 13 residues long. For the CDR3, the DNA is TGTGCCAGCAGTGTTGAGGGACACACTGAATCTTTCTTT. It specifies CASSVEGHTESFF.

Comments on this clone: A far larger clone is a single base away, which makes a read error likely. The same CDR3 can be traced to other DNA sequences in this sample. The rearrangement joins TRBV27 to TRBJ2-6; D possibly corresponds to TRBD1 (5 bases). From germline, CDR1 is MNHEY and CDR2 SMNVEV (reference sequence). This CDR3 has 17 residues. The CDR3 loop is CASSGPSTVGGANVLTF. The CDR3 DNA sequence: TGTGCCAGCAGTGGACCCTCCACCGTCGGTGGGGCCAACGTACTGACTTTC.

The CDR3 reads CASSSLDRQNYGYTF. CDR3 DNA sequence: TGTGCCAGCAGCTCCCTGGACAGGCAAAACTATGGCTACACCTTC. The J gene is TRBJ1-2, the V gene TRBV7-9, with TRBD1 identical over 7 bases. The CDR3 is made up of 15 amino acids. The V gene end was trimmed by 4 bases and the J gene end by 2 bases; junction bases not matched to a gene: 7. Germline CDR1 is SEHNR and CDR2 is FQNEAQ (reference sequence).

This clone has a single count. CDR3 sequence (DNA): TGCGCCAGCAGCCAAGCCCCGAGCGGGAGGACCTACGAGCAGTACTTC. It translates to CASSQAPSGRTYEQYF. The chain uses TRBV4-3 and TRBJ2-7, with 9 bases matching TRBD2. Per the germline V gene, CDR1 is LGHNA and CDR2 is YSLEER. The V gene end was trimmed by 1 base and the J gene end by 2 bases; junction bases not matched to a gene: 6. This CDR3 spans 16 amino acids.

As regards this clone: The likely explanation is a read error, given a far larger clone one base away. Other DNA sequences in this sample translate to the same CDR3. V is TRBV5-1 and J is TRBJ1-5, with 12 nucleotides matching TRBD1. The CDR3 consists of 15 residues. Germline CDR1 is SGHRS and CDR2 is YFSETQ. The CDR3 sequence: CASSWGTGGGQPQHF. The CDR3 nucleotides read TGCGCTAGCAGCTGGGGGACAGGGGGCGGTCAGCCCCAGCATTTT.

Of note for this clone: Given a far larger clone just one base away, this is likely a sequencing read error. The J gene is TRBJ2-7, the V gene TRBV29-1, with D uncertain. From germline, CDR1 is SQVTM and CDR2 ANQGSEA. The CDR3 has 12 amino acids. For the CDR3, the DNA is TGCAGCGTTGAAGATCTTCTCCACGAGCAGTGCTTC. This codes for CSVEDLLHEQCF.

V is TRBV6-5 and J is TRBJ2-3, with 7 bases aligning to TRBD2. The CDR3 is made up of 14 amino acids. In germline, CDR1 is MNHEY, CDR2 SVGAGI. The trim removed 6 bases at V and 11 bases at J, leaving 14 bases unmatched. The CDR3 here is CASSPGLEVSEQYF. The DNA of the CDR3 is TGTGCCAGCAGCCCCGGACTAGAAGTTAGTGAGCAGTATTTT.

CDR3 DNA sequence: TGTGCCAGCAAGGTGGGCGGGAGGACCACAGATACGCAGTATTTT. Its translation: CASKVGGRTTDTQYF. J is TRBJ2-3 and V is TRBV5-4; 8 bases are shared with TRBD2. This CDR3 has 15 residues. CDR1 SGHNT and CDR2 YYREEE come from the germline V gene (reference sequence). J lost 2 bases, V lost 6 bases, and 8 bases had no gene match.

This clone was seen a handful of times. A clone one base away is much larger, so this may be a read error. J is TRBJ2-7 and V is TRBV7-8; 11 nucleotides match TRBD2. Trimming at V came to 2 bases and at J to 4 bases, leaving 1 base not matched to a gene. This CDR3 has 14 residues. Germline CDR1 and CDR2: SGHVS and FQNEAQ. CDR3 nucleotide sequence: TGTGCCAGCAGCTTAACTAGCGGGAGTTACGAGCAGTACTTC. This codes for CASSLTSGSYEQYF.

The chain is built from TRBV9 and TRBJ2-2, with D maybe TRBD1 (6 bases). The V gene's germline CDR1 is SGDLS and CDR2 YYNGEE. CDR3 size: 16 residues. V lost 3 bases, J lost 4 bases, and 16 bases lay in between. The CDR3 DNA is TGTGCCAGCAGCGAATCACAGGGCGGCCGCACCGGGGAGCTGTTTTTT. Its translation: CASSESQGGRTGELFF. Using reference TRBV9 and TRBJ2-2 for the parts outside the CDR3, the full variable domain is DSGVTQTPKHLITATGQRVTLRCSPRSGDLSVYWYQQSLDQGLQFLIQYYNGEERAKGNILERFSAQQFPDLHSELNLSSLELGDSALYFCASSESQGGRTGELFFGEGSRLTVL.

As regards this clone: A much larger clone sits a single nucleotide away, making a read error possible. V usage is TRBV7-9 and J usage is TRBJ2-3; TRBD2 aligns across 11 bases. Germline values: CDR1 SEHNR, CDR2 FQNEAQ (reference sequence). This CDR3 contains 17 residues. In DNA form, the CDR3 reads TGTGCCAGCTGGGGGAGAACTAGCGGGAGAGGGGCAGATACGCAGGATTTT. This codes for CASWGRTSGRGADTQDF.

This clone has a single count. The chain uses TRBV2 and TRBJ2-5; the D gene is possibly TRBD2 (7 bases). The CDR3 has 15 residues. Germline CDR1 reads SNHLY; CDR2 reads FYNNEI. The germline V and J ends were trimmed by 3 bases and 5 bases, with 16 bases remaining between them. In nucleotides, the CDR3 is TGTGCCAGCAGTGAGGGTGCCAGGGGAGGGGAGACCCAGTACTTC. It yields the protein CASSEGARGGETQYF. The variable domain in full, completed from reference TRBV2 and TRBJ2-5, reads EPEVTQTPSHQVTQMGQEVILRCVPISNHLYFYWYRQILGQKVEFLVSFYNNEISEKSEIFDDQFSVERPDGSNFTLKIRSTKLEDSAMYFCASSEGARGGETQYFGPGTRLLVL.

V gene TRBV6-5 combines with J gene TRBJ1-2; TRBD1 agrees at 8 bases. The CDR3 covers 14 residues. The germline V gene encodes CDR1 MNHEY and CDR2 SVGAGI. V lost 8 bases to trimming and J lost 5 bases; unmatched junction nucleotides: 10. In DNA form, the CDR3 reads TGTGCCAGCTCATTACAGGGGGACCAATATGGCTACACCTTC. Protein product: CASSLQGDQYGYTF.